These T cell receptor beta chains were read from a single sample in a study of blood T cell repertoires in COVID-19. Sequencing was performed with immunoSEQ multiplex PCR; in TCRdb, only in-frame clones are kept and a portion is missing. Among under 200,000 clones, about 87% were seen once, and the ten largest hold 3% to 4%. Sequences were obtained from peripheral blood. The receptor set was obtained from a woman aged 60-70 years who had recovered from COVID-19. The conserved cysteine and the conserved F or W are not part of the CDR3 here. A D gene is named only where the DNA matches it firmly. Size is omitted from some rows. Given values are once, few, many or a class for expanded clones.

-,-,TRBV5-1,TRBJ2-2,ASSPFFQGRGTGELF
-,TRBD1,TRBV30,TRBJ1-2,ARGGTEWDGYT
few,TRBD1,TRBV10-1,TRBJ1-6,ASSPTGEASPLH
-,-,TRBV12-3/TRBV12-4,TRBJ1-6,ASSSGLNSPLH
-,TRBD2,TRBV5-1,TRBJ2-7,ASSDGTSVHEQY
-,TRBD1,TRBV19,TRBJ1-2,ASSEGAYGYT
-,-,TRBV7-9,TRBJ1-1,ASMGGAGTEAF
-,-,TRBV12-3/TRBV12-4,TRBJ2-5,ASSLETQY
-,TRBD1,TRBV10-1,TRBJ2-5,ASSGQGQETQY
-,-,TRBV30,TRBJ2-1,AWESGNEQF
few,TRBD2,TRBV10-3,TRBJ2-7,AISEASGGRQY
-,TRBD2,TRBV9,TRBJ2-3,ASSTRASGGAGDTQY
few,TRBD1,TRBV5-1,TRBJ2-3,ASSTGQGDTQY
few,-,TRBV7-6,TRBJ1-2,ASSLEQNYGYT
-,TRBD1,TRBV5-8,TRBJ2-7,ASSLRDRGYEQY
-,-,TRBV11-2,TRBJ2-2,ASTQHLEGGELF
-,TRBD2,TRBV19,TRBJ2-1,ASSPRAGVNEQF